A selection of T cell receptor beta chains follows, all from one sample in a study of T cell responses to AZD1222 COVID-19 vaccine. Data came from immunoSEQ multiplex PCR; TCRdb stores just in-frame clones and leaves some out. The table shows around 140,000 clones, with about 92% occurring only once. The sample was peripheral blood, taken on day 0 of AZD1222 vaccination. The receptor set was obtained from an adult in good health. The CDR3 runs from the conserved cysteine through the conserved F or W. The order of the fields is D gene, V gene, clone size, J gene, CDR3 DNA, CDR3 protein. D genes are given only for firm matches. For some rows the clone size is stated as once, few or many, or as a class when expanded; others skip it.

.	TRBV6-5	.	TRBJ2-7	TGTGCCAGCAGTTACTTCAAAACGACCCGGGGGTCCGAGCAGTACTTC	CASSYFKTTRGSEQYF
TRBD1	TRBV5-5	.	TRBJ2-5	TGTGCCAGCAGCTTGAGGGGCGGTGGACAGGGTCGGGAGACCCAGTACTTC	CASSLRGGGQGRETQYF
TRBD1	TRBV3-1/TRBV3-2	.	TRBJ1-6	TGTGCCAGCAGCCAAGACAGGGGGGGAGGTTATTCACCCCTCCACTTT	CASSQDRGGGYSPLHF
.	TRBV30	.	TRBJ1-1	TGTGCCTGGCTAAGACGGACGGGCACTGAAGCTTTCTTT	CAWLRRTGTEAFF
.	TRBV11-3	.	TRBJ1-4	TGTGCCAGCAGCTCTTACTACGGGACAAATGAAAAACTGTTTTTT	CASSSYYGTNEKLFF
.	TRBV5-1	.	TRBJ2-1	TGCGCCAGCAGCTTGTCTCGGGTCGTCGAGCAGTTCTTC	CASSLSRVVEQFF
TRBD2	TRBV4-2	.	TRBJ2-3	TGTGCCAGCAGCCAAGGGGCGGGGGGCCCAGATACGCAGTATTTT	CASSQGAGGPDTQYF
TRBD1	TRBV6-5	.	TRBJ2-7	TGTGCCAGCAGCCGGGACAGGGGGGCCTACGAGCAGTACTTC	CASSRDRGAYEQYF
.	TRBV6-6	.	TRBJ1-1	TGTGCCAGCAGGTCGACCGGGGGGACTGAAGCTTTCTTT	CASRSTGGTEAFF
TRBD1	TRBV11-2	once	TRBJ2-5	TGTGCCAGCAGCTCCTACCCAGGGACAGCAGAAGAGACCCAGTACTTC	CASSSYPGTAEETQYF
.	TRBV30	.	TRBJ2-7	TGTGCCTGGAAGGGCACCTCTTACGAGCAGTACTTC	CAWKGTSYEQYF
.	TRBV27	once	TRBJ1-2	TGTGCCAGCAGTTTGGGCAGTTCGAGCCATGGCTACACCTTC	CASSLGSSSHGYTF
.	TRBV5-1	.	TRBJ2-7	TGCGCCAGCATCCCTCGCGAGCAGTACTTC	CASIPREQYF
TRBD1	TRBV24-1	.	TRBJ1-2	TGTGCCACCAGAGAAGGGACAGGGGAGGGCTACACCTTC	CATREGTGEGYTF
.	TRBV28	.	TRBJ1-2	TGTGCCAGCACACTTCTGGCAGGTTATGGCTACACCTTC	CASTLLAGYGYTF
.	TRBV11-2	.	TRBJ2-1	TGTGCCAGCAGCGACGGGACGGACAATGAGCAGTTCTTC	CASSDGTDNEQFF
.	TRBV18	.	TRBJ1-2	TGTGCCAGCTCACCACGAGGGGGGAACTATGGCTACACCTTC	CASSPRGGNYGYTF
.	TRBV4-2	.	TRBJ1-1	TGTGCCAGCAGGCCGGACAGAACTAACACTGAAGCTTTCTTT	CASRPDRTNTEAFF
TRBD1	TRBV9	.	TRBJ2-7	TGTGCCAGCAGCGCTGCCGGGACAGGGGGCCACGAGCAGTACTTC	CASSAAGTGGHEQYF
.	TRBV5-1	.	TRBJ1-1	TGCGCCAGCAGCTTCATGGCAGGGGTTCCGAACACTGAAGCTTTCTTT	CASSFMAGVPNTEAFF